This TCR beta chain was obtained from a study of blood T cell repertoires in COVID-19. The protocol was immunoSEQ multiplex PCR, while the TCRdb copy is restricted to in-frame clones and leaves out a portion. Here the sample spans 65,000 to 85,000 clones, 65% to 85% being singletons. The sequence was collected from a man in his fifties with active COVID-19. Specimen: peripheral blood.

DNA for the CDR3: TGTGCCAGCAACCCATACTCACAGGGGAAAATTGGGCAGTACTTC. It specifies CASNPYSQGKIGQYF. The chain joins TRBV27 to TRBJ2-7, with 7 bases fitting TRBD1. The CDR3 has 15 amino acids. The germline V gene encodes CDR1 MNHEY and CDR2 SMNVEV (reference sequence). The J segment lost 9 bases and the V segment lost 7 bases, leaving 18 bases of the junction unmatched.